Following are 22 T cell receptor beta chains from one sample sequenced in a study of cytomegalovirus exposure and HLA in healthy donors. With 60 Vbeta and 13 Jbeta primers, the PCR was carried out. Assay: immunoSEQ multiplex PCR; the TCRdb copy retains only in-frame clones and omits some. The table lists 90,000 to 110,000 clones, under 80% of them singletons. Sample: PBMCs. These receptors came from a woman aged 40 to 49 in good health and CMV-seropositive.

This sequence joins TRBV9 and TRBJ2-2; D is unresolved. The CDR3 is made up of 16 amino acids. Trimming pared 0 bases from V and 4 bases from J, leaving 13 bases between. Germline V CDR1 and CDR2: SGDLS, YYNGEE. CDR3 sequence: CASSVDIRSSTGELFF. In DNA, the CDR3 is TGTGCCAGCAGCGTAGATATTAGATCGAGCACCGGGGAGCTGTTTTTT.

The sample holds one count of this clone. The CDR3 DNA sequence: TGTGCCAGCAGCCCAGGACAGGCCTATGGCTACACCTTC. Encoded protein: CASSPGQAYGYTF. The chain joins TRBV5-5 to TRBJ1-2; 7 nucleotides line up with TRBD1. The CDR3 loop spans 13 amino acids. Germline CDR1 is SGHKS and CDR2 is YYEKEE (reference sequence). Trimming at V came to 4 bases and at J to 4 bases, leaving 4 bases not matched to a gene.

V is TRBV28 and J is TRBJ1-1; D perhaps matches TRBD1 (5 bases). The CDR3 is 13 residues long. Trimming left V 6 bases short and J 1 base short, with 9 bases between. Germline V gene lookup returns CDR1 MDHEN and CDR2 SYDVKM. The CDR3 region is CASRDSENTEAFF. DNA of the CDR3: TGTGCCAGCAGAGACAGCGAGAACACTGAAGCTTTCTTT.

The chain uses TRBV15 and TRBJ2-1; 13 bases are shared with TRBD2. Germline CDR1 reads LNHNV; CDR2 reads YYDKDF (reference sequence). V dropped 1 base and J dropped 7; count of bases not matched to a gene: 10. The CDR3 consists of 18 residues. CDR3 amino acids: CATSRVRTSGGPSNEQFF. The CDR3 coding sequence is TGTGCCACCAGCAGAGTCCGGACTAGCGGGGGCCCCTCGAATGAGCAGTTCTTC.

CDR3 in amino acids: CASSVYRGTEAFF. The CDR3 DNA reads as TGTGCCAGCAGCGTTTACAGGGGGACTGAAGCTTTCTTT. V and J are TRBV7-9 and TRBJ1-1; 8 nucleotides align to TRBD1. CDR1 SEHNR and CDR2 FQNEAQ come from the germline V gene (reference sequence). The CDR3 extends over 13 amino acids. Unmatched junction bases numbered 4, after V lost 5 bases and J lost 5 bases.

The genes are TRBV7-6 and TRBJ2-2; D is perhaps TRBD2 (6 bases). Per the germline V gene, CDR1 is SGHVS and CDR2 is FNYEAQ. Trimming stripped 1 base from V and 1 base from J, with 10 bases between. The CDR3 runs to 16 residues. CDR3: CASSLGWRGNTGELFF. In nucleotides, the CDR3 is TGTGCCAGCAGCTTAGGGTGGCGGGGGAACACCGGGGAGCTGTTTTTT.

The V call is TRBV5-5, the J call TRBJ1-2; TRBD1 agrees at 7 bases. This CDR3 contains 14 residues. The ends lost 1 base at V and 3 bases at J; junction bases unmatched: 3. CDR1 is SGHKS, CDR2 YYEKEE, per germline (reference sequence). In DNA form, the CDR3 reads TGTGCCAGCAGCTTGTCAGGGGGGTACTATGGCTACACCTTC. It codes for CASSLSGGYYGYTF.

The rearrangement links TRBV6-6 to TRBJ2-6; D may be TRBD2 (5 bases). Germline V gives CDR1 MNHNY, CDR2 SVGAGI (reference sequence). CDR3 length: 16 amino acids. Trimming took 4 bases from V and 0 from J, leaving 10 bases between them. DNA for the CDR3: TGTGCCAGCAGTTCGCCCGGACTCTCTGGGGCCAACGTCCTGACTTTC. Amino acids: CASSSPGLSGANVLTF.

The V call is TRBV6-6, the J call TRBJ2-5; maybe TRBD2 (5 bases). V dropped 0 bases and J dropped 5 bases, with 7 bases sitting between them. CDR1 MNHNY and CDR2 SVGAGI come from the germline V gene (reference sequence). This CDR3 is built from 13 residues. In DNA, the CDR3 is TGTGCCAGCAGTTACTCCGGCGGGGAGACCCAGTACTTC. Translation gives CASSYSGGETQYF.

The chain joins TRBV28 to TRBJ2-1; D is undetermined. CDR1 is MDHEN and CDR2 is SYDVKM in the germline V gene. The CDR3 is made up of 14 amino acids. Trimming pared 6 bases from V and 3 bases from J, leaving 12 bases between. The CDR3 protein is CASSMYQDYNEQFF. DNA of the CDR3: TGTGCCAGCAGCATGTACCAGGACTACAATGAGCAGTTCTTC.

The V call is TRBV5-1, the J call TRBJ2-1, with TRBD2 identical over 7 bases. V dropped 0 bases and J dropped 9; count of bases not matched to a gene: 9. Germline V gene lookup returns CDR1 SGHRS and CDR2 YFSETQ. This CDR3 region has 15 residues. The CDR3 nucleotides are TGCGCCAGCAGCTTGGAAGGGAGAAGGGAGGGTGAGCAGTTCTTC. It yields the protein CASSLEGRREGEQFF.

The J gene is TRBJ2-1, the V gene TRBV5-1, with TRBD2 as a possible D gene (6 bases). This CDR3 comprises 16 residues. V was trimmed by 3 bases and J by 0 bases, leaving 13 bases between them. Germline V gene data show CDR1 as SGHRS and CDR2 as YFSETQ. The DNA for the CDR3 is TGCGCCAGCAGCTGGGTATGGAGGGGCTCCTACAATGAGCAGTTCTTC. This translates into CASSWVWRGSYNEQFF.

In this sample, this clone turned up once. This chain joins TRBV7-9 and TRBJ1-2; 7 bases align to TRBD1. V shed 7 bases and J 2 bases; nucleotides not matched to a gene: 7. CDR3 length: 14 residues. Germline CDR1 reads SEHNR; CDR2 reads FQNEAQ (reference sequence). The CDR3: CASTDRQGNYGYTF. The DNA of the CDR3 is TGTGCCAGCACCGACAGACAGGGAAACTATGGCTACACCTTC.

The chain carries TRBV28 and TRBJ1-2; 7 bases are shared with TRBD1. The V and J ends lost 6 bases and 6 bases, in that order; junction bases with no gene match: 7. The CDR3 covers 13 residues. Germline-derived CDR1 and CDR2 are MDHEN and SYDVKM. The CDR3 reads CASRGQALDGYTF. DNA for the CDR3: TGTGCCAGCAGAGGACAGGCTTTGGATGGCTACACCTTC.

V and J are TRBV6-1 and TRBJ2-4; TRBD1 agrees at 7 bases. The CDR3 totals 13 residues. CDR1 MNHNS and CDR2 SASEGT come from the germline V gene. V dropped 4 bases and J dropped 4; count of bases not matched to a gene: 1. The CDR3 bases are TGTGCCAGCAGTGTACAGGGGAAAAACATTCAGTACTTC. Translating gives CASSVQGKNIQYF.

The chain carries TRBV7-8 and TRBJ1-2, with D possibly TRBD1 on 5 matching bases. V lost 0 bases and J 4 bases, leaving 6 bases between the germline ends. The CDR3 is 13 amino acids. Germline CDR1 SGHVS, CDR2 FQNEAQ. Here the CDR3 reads CASSLAQGYGYTF. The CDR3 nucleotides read TGTGCCAGCAGCTTAGCTCAGGGCTATGGCTACACCTTC.

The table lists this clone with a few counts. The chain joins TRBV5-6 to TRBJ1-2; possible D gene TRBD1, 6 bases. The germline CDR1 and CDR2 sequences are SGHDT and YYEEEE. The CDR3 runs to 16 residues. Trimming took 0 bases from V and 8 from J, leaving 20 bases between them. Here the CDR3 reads CASSLAAVGGWSGYTF. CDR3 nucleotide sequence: TGTGCCAGCAGCTTGGCGGCGGTAGGGGGTTGGTCGGGCTACACCTTC. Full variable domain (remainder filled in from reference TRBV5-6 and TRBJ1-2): DAGVTQSPTHLIKTRGQQVTLRCSPKSGHDTVSWYQQALGQGPQFIFQYYEEEERQRGNFPDRFSGHQFPNYSSELNVNALLLGDSALYLCASSLAAVGGWSGYTFGSGTRLTVV.

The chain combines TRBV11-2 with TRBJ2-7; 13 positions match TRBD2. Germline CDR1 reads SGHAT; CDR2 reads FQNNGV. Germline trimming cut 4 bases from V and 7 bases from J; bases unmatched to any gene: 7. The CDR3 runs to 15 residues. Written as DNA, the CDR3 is TGTGCCAGCAGCTCCAGACTAGCGGGGGGAGATGAGCAGTACTTC. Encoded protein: CASSSRLAGGDEQYF.

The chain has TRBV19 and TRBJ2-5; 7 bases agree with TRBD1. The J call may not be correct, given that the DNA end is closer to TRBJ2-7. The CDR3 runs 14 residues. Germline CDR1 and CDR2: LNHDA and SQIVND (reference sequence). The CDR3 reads CASSAPGTDYEQYF. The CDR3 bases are TGTGCCAGTAGTGCCCCCGGGACAGACTACGAGCAGTACTTC.

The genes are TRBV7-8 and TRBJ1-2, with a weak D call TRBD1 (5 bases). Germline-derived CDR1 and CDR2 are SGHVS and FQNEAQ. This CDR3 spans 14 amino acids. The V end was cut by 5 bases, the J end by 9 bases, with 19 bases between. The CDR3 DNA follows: TGTGCCAGCAGCCCCCGCGCGGGGCTGGTAAGCTACACCTTC. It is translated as CASSPRAGLVSYTF. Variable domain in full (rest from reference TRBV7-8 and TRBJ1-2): GAGVSQSPRYKVAKRGQDVALRCDPISGHVSLFWYQQALGQGPEFLTYFQNEAQLDKSGLPSDRFFAERPEGSVSTLKIQRTQQEDSAVYLCASSPRAGLVSYTFGSGTRLTVV.

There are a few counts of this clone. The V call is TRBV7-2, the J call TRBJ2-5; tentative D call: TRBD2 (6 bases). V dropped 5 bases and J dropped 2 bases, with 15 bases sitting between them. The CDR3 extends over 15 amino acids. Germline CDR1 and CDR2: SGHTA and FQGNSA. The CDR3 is CASSIYGTAQETQYF. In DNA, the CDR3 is TGTGCCAGCAGCATTTACGGGACTGCACAAGAGACCCAGTACTTC.

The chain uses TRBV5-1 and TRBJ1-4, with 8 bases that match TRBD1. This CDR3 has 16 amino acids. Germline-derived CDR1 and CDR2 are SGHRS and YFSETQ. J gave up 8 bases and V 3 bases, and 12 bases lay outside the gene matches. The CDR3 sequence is CASSSLGTGVREKLFF. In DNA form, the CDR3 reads TGCGCCAGCAGCTCACTCGGGACAGGTGTAAGAGAAAAACTGTTTTTT. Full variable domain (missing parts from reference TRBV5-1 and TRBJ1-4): KAGVTQTPRYLIKTRGQQVTLSCSPISGHRSVSWYQQTPGQGLQFLFEYFSETQRNKGNFPGRFSGRQFSNSRSEMNVSTLELGDSALYLCASSSLGTGVREKLFFGSGTQLSVL.